This TCR beta chain stems from a study of cytomegalovirus exposure and HLA in healthy donors. Study as a whole: Earlier, 150 million to 200 million T cells were analyzed, and about 120 million unique TCR beta sequences were found among them.

This CDR3 is built from 14 residues. Trimming left V 2 bases short and J 2 bases short, with 9 bases between. CDR1 and CDR2 from the germline V gene are MNHEY and SVGAGI. As concerns this clone: The antigen is unknown.

The study's findings and limits: Rare sequences made up most TCRs, while some public TCRs were found in many donors. The authors confirmed in vitro that three CMV-associated chains were specific for CMV antigens.

The PCR had 60 Vbeta and 13 Jbeta primers. TCRdb's copy holds only in-frame clones and misses some; the assay was immunoSEQ multiplex PCR. The top ten hold approximately 2% of the sample, which has 200,000 or so clones, over 60% seen once. The sequence derives from a woman between 25 and 40 years old in good health and CMV-seropositive. V is TRBV6-5 and J is TRBJ1-2; D gene uncertain. The material sequenced was PBMCs. The CDR3 loop reads CASSYLSGNYGYTF. As DNA, the CDR3 is TGTGCCAGCAGTTACCTATCGGGAAACTATGGCTACACCTTC.